The T cell receptor beta chain under discussion was sequenced for a study of cytomegalovirus exposure and HLA in healthy donors. Study-wide findings and caveats: Immune exposure was documented only through CMV serostatus. Later, an analysis showed that TCR beta chains associated with HLA were more clonally expanded than others that were equally common. Confirmation in vitro established that a few CMV-associated chains were specific for CMV antigens. Later analysis demonstrated an association between a missense DCLRE1C variant and TCR beta V- and J-gene trimming.

13 Jbeta primers and 60 Vbeta primers were used for the PCR. Profiled with immunoSEQ multiplex PCR; TCRdb holds only in-frame clones, not every one. This table lists just under 60,000 clones. The CDR3 runs to 15 residues. Germline-derived CDR1 and CDR2 are PRHDT and FYEKMQ (reference sequence). V was trimmed by 7 bases and J by 5 bases, leaving 17 bases between them. As to this clone: The antigen remains unidentified.

The material sequenced was PBMCs. V usage is TRBV13 and J usage is TRBJ2-2, with unresolved D. The source is a male donor in good health and CMV-seronegative. The CDR3, as DNA: TGTGCCAGCACCCCCCCATCGCCTAAAACCGGGGAGCTGTTTTTT. It codes for CASTPPSPKTGELFF.